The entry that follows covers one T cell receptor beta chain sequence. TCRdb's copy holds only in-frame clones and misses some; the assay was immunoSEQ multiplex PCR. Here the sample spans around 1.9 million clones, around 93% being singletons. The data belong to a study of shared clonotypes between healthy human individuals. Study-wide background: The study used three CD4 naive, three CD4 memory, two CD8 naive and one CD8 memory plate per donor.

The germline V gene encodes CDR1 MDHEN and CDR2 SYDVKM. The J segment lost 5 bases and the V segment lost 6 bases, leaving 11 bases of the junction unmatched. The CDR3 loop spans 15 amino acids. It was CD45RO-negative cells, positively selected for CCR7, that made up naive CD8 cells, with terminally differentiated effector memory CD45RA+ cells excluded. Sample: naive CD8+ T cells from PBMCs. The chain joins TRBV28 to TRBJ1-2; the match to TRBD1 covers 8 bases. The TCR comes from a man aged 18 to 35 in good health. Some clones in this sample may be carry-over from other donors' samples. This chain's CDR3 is CASRPRQGFIYGYTF. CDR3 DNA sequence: TGTGCCAGCAGGCCCCGACAGGGGTTCATATATGGCTACACCTTC.